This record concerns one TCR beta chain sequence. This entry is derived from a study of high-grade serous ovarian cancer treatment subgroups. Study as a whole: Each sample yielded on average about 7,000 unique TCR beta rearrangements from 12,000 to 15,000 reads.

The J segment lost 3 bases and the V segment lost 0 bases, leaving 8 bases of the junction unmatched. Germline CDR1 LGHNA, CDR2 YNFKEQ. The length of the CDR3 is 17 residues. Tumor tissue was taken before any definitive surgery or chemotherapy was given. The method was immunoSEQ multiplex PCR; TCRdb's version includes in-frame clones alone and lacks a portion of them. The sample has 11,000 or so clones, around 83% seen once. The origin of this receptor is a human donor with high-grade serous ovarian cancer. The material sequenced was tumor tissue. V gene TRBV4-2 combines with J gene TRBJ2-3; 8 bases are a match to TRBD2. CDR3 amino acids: CASSQEGTRLRTDTQYF. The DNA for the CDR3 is TGTGCCAGCAGCCAAGAGGGGACTAGGCTTAGAACAGATACGCAGTATTTT.